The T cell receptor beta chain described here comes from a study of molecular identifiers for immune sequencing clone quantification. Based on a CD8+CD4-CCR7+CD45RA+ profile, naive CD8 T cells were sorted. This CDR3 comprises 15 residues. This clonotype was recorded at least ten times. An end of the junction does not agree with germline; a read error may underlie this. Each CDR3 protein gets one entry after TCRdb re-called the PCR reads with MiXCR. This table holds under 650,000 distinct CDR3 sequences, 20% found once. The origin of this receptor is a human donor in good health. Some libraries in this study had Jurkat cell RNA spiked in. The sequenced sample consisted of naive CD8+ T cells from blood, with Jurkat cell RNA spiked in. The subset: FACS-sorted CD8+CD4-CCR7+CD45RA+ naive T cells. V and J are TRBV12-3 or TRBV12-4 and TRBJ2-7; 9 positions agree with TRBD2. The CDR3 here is CASSSPGTSSFEQYF. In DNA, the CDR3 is TGTGCCAGCAGTTCCCCCGGGACTAGCTCCTTCGAGCAGTACTTC.